This TCR beta chain was profiled in a study of T cell responses to AZD1222 COVID-19 vaccine (dated by TCRdb to about 2021). Some background on the complete study: A total of 233 trial participants underwent TCR sequencing, of whom some 210 received two doses of AZD1222 and some 25 received two doses of the MenACWY control vaccine. Trial participants were enrolled by age into subgroups of 18-55, 56-69 and 70-plus years, and about 150, 27 and 61 TCR-sequenced participants, respectively, were included in these subgroups.

With respect to this clone: The antigen it recognizes is unknown. The sample holds no much larger clone one base away, and base qualities are not on file.

The research as a whole found: Reportedly, almost half of the unique spike-specific TCRs recognized epitopes lying outside the regions that are mutated in the B.1.351 and B.1.1.7 variants. Spike-specific TCR breadth and depth rose significantly after two AZD1222 doses compared with day 0 and with MenACWY recipients. Participants were mostly white British and included more females than males, and it was suggested by the authors that clonal diversity may have been underestimated. The 56-69-year group was small, and its depth increase did not reach significance, likely because of low power. The whole spike protein was spanned by vaccine-associated CD4 TCRs, and dominant responses were seen in regions 160-218 and 743-854. Because no samples from the day 14 peak response were available, repertoires could be characterized only after the peak T cell response. Conclusions about previously exposed vaccinees are limited, since just 5 or 6 AZD1222 recipients were seropositive for SARS-CoV-2 at baseline.

Including cysteine and phenylalanine, the CDR3 has 15 amino acids. The entry retains the CDR3 DNA only, 45 bases that are in frame from base 1. V is pruned by 2 bases and J by 8 bases, leaving 8 bases of the junction without a gene match. The germline V gene yields SGDLS for CDR1 and YYNGEE for CDR2. The CDR3 regions of human TCRbeta chains were analyzed by immunosequencing. Processing in the source paper ran as follows. TCRs in the repertoires were compared against a reference library of SARS-CoV-2-specific TCRs that had been generated with the MIRA antigen-specificity platform. Breadth was defined as the fraction of unique TCRs that were SARS-CoV-2-associated. Depth was defined as the fraction of total T cells that were SARS-CoV-2-associated. Each spike-specific TCR was assigned to its reactive spike region and to a CD4 or CD8 class using the MIRA data. Log10-transformed breadth and depth values were compared by one-way ANOVA with Sidak's multiple comparisons tests. TCRdb limited this immuneACCESS table to in-frame rearrangements with V and J called. A share of clones is missing; checked studies link under half to unresolved V genes, and the rest is unexplained. Clonal size and the V and J genes are those of that table, whereas D and trimming came from the DNA. Recorded for this sample are roughly 180,000 clones; roughly nine tenths of them occurred a single time. Approximately 3.4% of the sample lies in the top ten.

The intended sense of this specimen's time point label: about 28 days (+/-7) after the second vaccine dose. AZD1222 recipients whose second dose came at about 4 weeks and those whose second dose came at about 12 weeks were combined into one group, since spike-specific TCR depth and breadth did not differ between the two schedules. Vaccinee samples came from UK trials COV001 and COV002, including a single-blind randomized controlled phase 2/3 trial of AZD1222 (ChAdOx1 nCoV-19) in healthy adults. For TCRbeta chain sequencing, PBMC samples from trial participants were taken at day 0 and at day 28 after the second dose.

The specimen was peripheral blood, collected 28 days after the second AZD1222 dose. The receptor comes from an adult who received the AZD1222 COVID-19 vaccine. The rearranged chain carries TRBV9 and TRBJ2-1; TRBD2 agrees with 9 junctional bases. Here is the DNA: TGTGCCAGCAGCGTCGGACTAGCGTATGTCGATGAGCAGTTCTTC. This sequence encodes CASSVGLAYVDEQFF.